This TCR beta chain was captured in a study of cytomegalovirus exposure and HLA in healthy donors. Turning to the study itself: From about 180 million T cells, an earlier analysis saw 90 million to 130 million unique TCR beta sequences.

Findings of the study overall: Sequencing likely produced, as an artifact, a cluster of highly shared sequence variants. Data from an earlier analysis indicated that most TCR beta V segments were productive either about 87% or about 30% of the time. Sequencing depth roughly uniform across donors was assumed in presence/absence analyses.

As regards this clone: Its specificity is not known.

The study ran its PCR with 60 Vbeta and 13 Jbeta primers. TCRdb's table, derived via immunoSEQ multiplex PCR, lists solely in-frame clones and lacks some. The table has 70,000 to 95,000 clones, about two thirds seen once. The CDR3 is made up of 15 amino acids. CDR1 is SGHRS, CDR2 YFSETQ, per germline. V lost 0 bases and J lost 0, with 7 bases in between. The specimen sequenced was PBMCs. V and J are TRBV5-1 and TRBJ2-1, with D possibly matching TRBD1 (6 bases). This clonotype was obtained from a woman in her thirties in good health and CMV-seropositive. The CDR3 sequence: CASSLDRASYNEQFF. The CDR3 DNA reads as TGCGCCAGCAGCTTGGACAGGGCCTCCTACAATGAGCAGTTCTTC.